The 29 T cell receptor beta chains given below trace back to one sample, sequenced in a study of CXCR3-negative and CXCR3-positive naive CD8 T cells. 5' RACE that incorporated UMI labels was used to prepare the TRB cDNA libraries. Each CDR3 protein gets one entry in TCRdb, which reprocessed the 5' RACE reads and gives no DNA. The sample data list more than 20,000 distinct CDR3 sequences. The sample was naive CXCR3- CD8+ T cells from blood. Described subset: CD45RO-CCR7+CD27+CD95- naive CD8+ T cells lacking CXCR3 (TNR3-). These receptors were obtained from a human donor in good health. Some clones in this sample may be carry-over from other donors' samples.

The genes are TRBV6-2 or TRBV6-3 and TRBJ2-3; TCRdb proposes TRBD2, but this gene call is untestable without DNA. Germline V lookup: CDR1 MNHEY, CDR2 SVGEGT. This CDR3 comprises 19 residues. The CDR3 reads CASISATSGGRSSTDTQYF.

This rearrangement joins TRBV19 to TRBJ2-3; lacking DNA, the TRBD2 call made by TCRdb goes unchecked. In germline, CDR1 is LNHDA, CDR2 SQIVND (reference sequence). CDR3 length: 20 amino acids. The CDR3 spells CASRGGAGTSGGARTDTQYF.

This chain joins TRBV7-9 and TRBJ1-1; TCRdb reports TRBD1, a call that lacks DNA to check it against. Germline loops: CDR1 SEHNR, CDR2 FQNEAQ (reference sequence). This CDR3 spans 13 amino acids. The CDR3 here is CASSLGPGPEAFF. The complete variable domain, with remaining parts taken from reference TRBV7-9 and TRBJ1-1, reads DTGVSQNPRHKITKRGQNVTFRCDPISEHNRLYWYRQTLGQGPEFLTYFQNEAQLEKSRLLSDRFSAERPKGSFSTLEIQRTEQGDSAMYLCASSLGPGPEAFFGQGTRLTVV.

This chain's CDR3 is CSVEDRSRGAYEQYF. The rearrangement uses TRBV29-1 and TRBJ2-7; the TCRdb call, TRBD1, lacks DNA for checking. The CDR3 sequence is 15 residues long. Germline V gene lookup returns CDR1 SQVTM and CDR2 ANQGSEA.

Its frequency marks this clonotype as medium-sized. This CDR3 reads CASSLLGKSTEAFF. The chain employs TRBV11-3 and TRBJ1-1. The CDR3 has 14 amino acids. Germline assignment: CDR1 SGHNT and CDR2 YENEEA.

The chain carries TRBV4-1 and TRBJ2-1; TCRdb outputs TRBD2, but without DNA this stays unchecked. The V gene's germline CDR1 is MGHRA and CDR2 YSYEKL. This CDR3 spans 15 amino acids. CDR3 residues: CASSLSGGEPPEQFF.

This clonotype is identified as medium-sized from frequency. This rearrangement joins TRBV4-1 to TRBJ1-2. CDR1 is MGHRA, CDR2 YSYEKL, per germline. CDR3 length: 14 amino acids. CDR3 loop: CASSQEPLGSGYTF.

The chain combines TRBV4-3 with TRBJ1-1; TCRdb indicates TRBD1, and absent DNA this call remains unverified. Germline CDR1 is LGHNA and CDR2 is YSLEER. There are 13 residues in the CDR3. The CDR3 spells CASSQSRASEAFF.

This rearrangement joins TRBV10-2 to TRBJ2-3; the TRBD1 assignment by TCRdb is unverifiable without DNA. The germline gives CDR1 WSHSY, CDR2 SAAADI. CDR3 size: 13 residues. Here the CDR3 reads CASIPPSGDTQYF.

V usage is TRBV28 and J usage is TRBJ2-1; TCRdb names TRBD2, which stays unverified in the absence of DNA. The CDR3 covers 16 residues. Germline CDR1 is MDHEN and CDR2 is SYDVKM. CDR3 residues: CASSLAVVGGVNEQFF. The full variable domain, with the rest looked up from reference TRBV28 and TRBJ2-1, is DVKVTQSSRYLVKRTGEKVFLECVQDMDHENMFWYRQDPGLGLRLIYFSYDVKMKEKGDIPEGYSVSREKKERFSLILESASTNQTSMYLCASSLAVVGGVNEQFFGPGTRLTVL.

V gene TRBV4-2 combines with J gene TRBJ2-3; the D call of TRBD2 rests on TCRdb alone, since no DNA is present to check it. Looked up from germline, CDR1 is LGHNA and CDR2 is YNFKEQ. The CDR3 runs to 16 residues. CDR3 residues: CASSQETSGSPDTQYF.

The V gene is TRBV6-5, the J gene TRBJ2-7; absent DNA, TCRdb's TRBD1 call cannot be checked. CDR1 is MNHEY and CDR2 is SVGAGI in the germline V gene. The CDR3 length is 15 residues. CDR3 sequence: CASSHHSGRGYEQYF.

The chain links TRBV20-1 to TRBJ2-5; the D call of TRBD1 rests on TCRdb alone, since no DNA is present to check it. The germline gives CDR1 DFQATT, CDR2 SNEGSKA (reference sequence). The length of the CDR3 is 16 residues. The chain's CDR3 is CSARAYPPGEQETQYF.

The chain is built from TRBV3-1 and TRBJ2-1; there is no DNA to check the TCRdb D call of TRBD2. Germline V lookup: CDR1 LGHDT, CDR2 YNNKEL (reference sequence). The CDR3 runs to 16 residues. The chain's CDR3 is CASSPLLAGDYNEQFF.

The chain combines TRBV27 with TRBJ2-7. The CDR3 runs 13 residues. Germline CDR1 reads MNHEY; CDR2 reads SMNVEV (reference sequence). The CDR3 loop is CASSLSLDYEQYF.

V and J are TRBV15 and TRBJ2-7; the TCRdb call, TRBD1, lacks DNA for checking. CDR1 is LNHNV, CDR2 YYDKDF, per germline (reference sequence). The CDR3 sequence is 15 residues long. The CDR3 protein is CATSREGQGFDEQYF.

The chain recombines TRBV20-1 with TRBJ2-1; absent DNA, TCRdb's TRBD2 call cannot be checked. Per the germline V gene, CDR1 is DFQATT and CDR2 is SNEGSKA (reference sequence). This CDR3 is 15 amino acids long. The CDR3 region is CSARVGTSDINEQFF.

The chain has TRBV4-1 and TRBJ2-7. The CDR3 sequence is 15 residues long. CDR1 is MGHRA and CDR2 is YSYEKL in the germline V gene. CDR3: CASSQDTGGSYEQYF.

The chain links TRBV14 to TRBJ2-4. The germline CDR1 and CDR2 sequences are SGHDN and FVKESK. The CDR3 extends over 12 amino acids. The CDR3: CASSHRGVKVNF.

CDR3 amino acids: CASNDGTGYNLEYF. V and J are TRBV7-9 and TRBJ2-5; without DNA, the TCRdb call of TRBD1 cannot be checked. In germline, CDR1 is SEHNR, CDR2 FQNEAQ (reference sequence). This CDR3 spans 14 amino acids.

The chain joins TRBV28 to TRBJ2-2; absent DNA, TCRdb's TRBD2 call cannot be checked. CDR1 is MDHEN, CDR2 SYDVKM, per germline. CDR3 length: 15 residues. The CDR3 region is CASSLTGLNTGELFF.

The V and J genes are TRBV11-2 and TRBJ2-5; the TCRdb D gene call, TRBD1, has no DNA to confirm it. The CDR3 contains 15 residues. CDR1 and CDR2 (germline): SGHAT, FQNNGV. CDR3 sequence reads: CASSLDQGGWETQYF.

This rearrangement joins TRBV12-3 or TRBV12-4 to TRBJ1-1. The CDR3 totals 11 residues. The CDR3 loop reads CASSLALEAFF.

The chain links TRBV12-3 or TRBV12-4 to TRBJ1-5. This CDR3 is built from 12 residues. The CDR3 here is CASSSGDQPQHF.

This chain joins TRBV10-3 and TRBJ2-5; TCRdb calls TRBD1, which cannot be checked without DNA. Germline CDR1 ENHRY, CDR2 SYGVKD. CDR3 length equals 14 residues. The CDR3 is CAISDEAGDETQYF.

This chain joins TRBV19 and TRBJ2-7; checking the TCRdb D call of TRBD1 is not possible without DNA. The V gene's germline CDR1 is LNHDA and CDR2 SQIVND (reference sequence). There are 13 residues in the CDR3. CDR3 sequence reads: CASSGGGFYEQYF.

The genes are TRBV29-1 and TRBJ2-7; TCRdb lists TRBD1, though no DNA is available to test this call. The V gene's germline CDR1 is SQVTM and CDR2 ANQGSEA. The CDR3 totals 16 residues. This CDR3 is CSVEERLGGRDYEQYF.

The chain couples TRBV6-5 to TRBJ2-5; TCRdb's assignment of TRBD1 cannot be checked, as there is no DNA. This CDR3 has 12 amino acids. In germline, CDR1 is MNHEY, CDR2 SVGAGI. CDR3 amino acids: CASSPDVETQYF.

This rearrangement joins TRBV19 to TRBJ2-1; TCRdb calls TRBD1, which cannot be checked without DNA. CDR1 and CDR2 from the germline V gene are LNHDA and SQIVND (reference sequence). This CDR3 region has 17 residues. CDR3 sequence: CASSIGSRGLSANEQFF.